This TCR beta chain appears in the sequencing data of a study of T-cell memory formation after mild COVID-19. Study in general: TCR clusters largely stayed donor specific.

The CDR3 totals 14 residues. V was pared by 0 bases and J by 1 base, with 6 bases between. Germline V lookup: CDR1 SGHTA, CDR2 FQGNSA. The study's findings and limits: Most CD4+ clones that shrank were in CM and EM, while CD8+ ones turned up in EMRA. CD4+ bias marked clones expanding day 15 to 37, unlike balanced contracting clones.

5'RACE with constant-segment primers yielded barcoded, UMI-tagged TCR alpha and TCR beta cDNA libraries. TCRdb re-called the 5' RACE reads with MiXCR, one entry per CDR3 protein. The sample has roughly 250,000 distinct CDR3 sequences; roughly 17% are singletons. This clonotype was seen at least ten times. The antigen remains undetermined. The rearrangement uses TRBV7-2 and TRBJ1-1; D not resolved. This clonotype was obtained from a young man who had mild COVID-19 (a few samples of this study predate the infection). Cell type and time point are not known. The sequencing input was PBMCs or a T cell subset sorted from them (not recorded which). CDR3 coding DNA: TGTGCCAGCAGCTTAGCGTGGGAGAACACTGAAGCTTTCTTT. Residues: CASSLAWENTEAFF.